This TCR beta chain came from a study of cytomegalovirus exposure and HLA in healthy donors. Study findings and constraints: Rare TCR sequences predominated, though certain public TCRs were found in many donors. In vitro work confirmed that three CMV-associated chains recognize CMV antigens. Cytomegalovirus association was listed for roughly 160 TCR beta chains.

Per the germline V gene, CDR1 is MDHEN and CDR2 is SYDVKM. The V end was cut by 3 bases, the J end by 5 bases, with 7 bases between. CDR3 length: 12 residues. Of note for this clone: The antigen is not known. In the same sample, other DNA sequences code for this CDR3.

Assay: immunoSEQ multiplex PCR; the TCRdb copy retains only in-frame clones and omits some. The table records 150,000 or so clones, about nine tenths of them present only once. What was sequenced was PBMCs. The TCR was taken from a woman aged 25 to 39 in good health and CMV-seropositive. The chain is built from TRBV28 and TRBJ1-2, with D perhaps matching TRBD1 (6 bases). CDR3 region: CASSFQGYGYTF. CDR3 nucleotides: TGTGCCAGCAGTTTCCAGGGGTATGGCTACACCTTC.